This entry describes one TCR beta chain. Its antigen remains unknown. At one end, the junction sequence differs from germline, possibly due to a read error. Germline-derived CDR1 and CDR2 are MNHNY and SVGAGI (reference sequence). CDR3 length: 12 residues. This sample was included in a study of cytomegalovirus exposure and HLA in healthy donors. Whole-study findings and limits: A later analysis linked a missense DCLRE1C variant to TCR beta V- and J-gene trimming.

Both 60 Vbeta primers and 13 Jbeta primers went into the PCR. Produced via immunoSEQ multiplex PCR; TCRdb's table is partial and in-frame only. The sample has roughly 57,000 clones. The chain joins TRBV6-6 to TRBJ2-1; possible D gene TRBD1, 5 bases. The specimen was PBMCs. The source of this sequence is a man between 18 and 35 years old in good health and CMV-seropositive. CDR3 coding DNA: TGTGCCAGTGGGGCCCCGGGCAATGAGCAGCTCTTC. This sequence encodes CASGAPGNEQLF.